The T cell receptor (beta chain) under discussion was sequenced for a study of blood T cell repertoires in COVID-19. For the study at large: The United States, Italy and Spain were the sources of the acute and convalescent COVID-19 samples.

The CDR3 is made up of 14 amino acids. The germline CDR1 and CDR2 sequences are LNHDA and SQIVND (reference sequence). V was pared by 5 bases and J by 3 bases, with 10 bases between. Source study methods: Estimates of nucleated cell counts were drawn from the amplification of reference gene primers. Only in-frame clones appear in the TCRdb table, and some are missing; sequencing was by immunoSEQ multiplex PCR. The V and J calls and the clone size are those of that table, but D and trimming were determined from the DNA. Here the sample spans around 320,000 clones, over 90% being singletons. Exposed participants came across a COVID-19 case within 2 weeks before study entry.

Specimen: PBMCs or T cells enriched from blood (not recorded which). This chain links TRBV19 with TRBJ2-2; the D is unclear. The clonotype comes from a woman aged 30 to 39 who had been exposed to COVID-19. CDR3 residues: CASSALVDTGELFF. The DNA of the CDR3 is TGTGCCAGTAGTGCCCTAGTGGACACCGGGGAGCTGTTTTTT.